These 21 T cell receptor beta chains were sequenced from one sample in a study of neoadjuvant nivolumab and ipilimumab in lung cancer. The repertoire was sequenced with immunoSEQ multiplex PCR; TCRdb's copy has only in-frame clones and lacks some. The data contain approximately 31,000 clones, approximately 90% of them singletons. Here the sequenced sample was peripheral blood, taken after neoadjuvant nivolumab, alone or with ipilimumab, at or shortly before surgery. These receptors all stem from an adult with non-small cell lung cancer.

The V gene is TRBV10-3, the J gene TRBJ2-1, with D unclear. V lost 3 bases to trimming and J lost 6 bases, with 12 bases between them. CDR3 length: 14 amino acids. Germline loops: CDR1 ENHRY, CDR2 SYGVKD. CDR3 sequence reads: CAISDTHGSNEQFF. The DNA of the CDR3 is TGTGCCATCAGTGACACACACGGATCCAATGAGCAGTTCTTC.

Only a few counts were recorded for this clone. The J gene is TRBJ1-1, the V gene TRBV25-1; no firm D call. The CDR3 runs 11 residues. The ends were cut back, 6 bases at V and 9 bases at J, with 11 bases in the middle. Germline CDR1 is MGHDK and CDR2 is SYGVNS. This chain's CDR3 is CASREDGQAFF. As DNA, the CDR3 is TGTGCCAGCAGAGAAGACGGGCAAGCTTTCTTT.

V and J are TRBV7-6 and TRBJ2-7; D is undetermined. Trimming shortened V by 0 bases and J by 3 bases, and 6 bases separated the two germline ends. Germline CDR1 reads SGHVS; CDR2 reads FNYEAQ. The CDR3 consists of 13 residues. Here the CDR3 reads CASSLAPGYEQYF. CDR3 DNA sequence: TGTGCCAGCAGCTTAGCGCCAGGCTACGAGCAGTACTTC. The complete variable domain, with remaining parts taken from reference TRBV7-6 and TRBJ2-7, reads GAGVSQSPRYKVTKRGQDVALRCDPISGHVSLYWYRQALGQGPEFLTYFNYEAQQDKSGLPNDRFSAERPEGSISTLTIQRTEQRDSAMYRCASSLAPGYEQYFGPGTRLTVT.

The gene calls are TRBV2 and TRBJ1-1; D is ambiguous. Germline CDR1 SNHLY, CDR2 FYNNEI. The CDR3 is 17 residues long. The germline V and J ends were trimmed by 3 bases and 10 bases, with 27 bases remaining between them. CDR3 sequence: CASSESFGQAGIWGAFF. The CDR3 DNA follows: TGTGCCAGCAGTGAGTCGTTCGGGCAGGCAGGCATTTGGGGAGCTTTCTTT.

The genes are TRBV5-5 and TRBJ1-1, with unresolved D. V dropped 4 bases and J dropped 6 bases, with 16 bases sitting between them. The length of the CDR3 is 14 residues. CDR1 is SGHKS and CDR2 is YYEKEE in the germline V gene (reference sequence). CDR3: CASSLFSGEAEAFF. As DNA, the CDR3 is TGTGCCAGCAGCCTATTTTCCGGGGAGGCTGAAGCTTTCTTT.

V gene TRBV11-3 combines with J gene TRBJ1-1, with 10 bases identical to TRBD1. The V gene's germline CDR1 is SGHNT and CDR2 YENEEA. V was pared by 3 bases and J by 1 base, with 5 bases of the junction left unmatched. This CDR3 spans 16 amino acids. CDR3 sequence: CASSLGTGVTNTEAFF. The CDR3 DNA reads as TGTGCCAGCAGCTTGGGGACAGGGGTTACGAACACTGAAGCTTTCTTT.

This chain uses TRBV6-1 with TRBJ1-2, with 10 bases identical to TRBD1. The length of the CDR3 is 14 residues. V shed 6 bases and J 8 bases; nucleotides not matched to a gene: 9. Germline values: CDR1 MNHNS, CDR2 SASEGT. DNA for the CDR3: TGTGCCAGCAGCAATAGGGACAGGGGAGGAGGCTACACCTTC. Protein sequence: CASSNRDRGGGYTF.

This chain links TRBV5-4 with TRBJ1-1, with TRBD1 matching over 9 bases. V shed 4 bases, J shed 4 bases, and the junction held 8 bases outside the gene matches. Germline V gives CDR1 SGHNT, CDR2 YYREEE (reference sequence). The CDR3 contains 15 residues. CDR3 DNA sequence: TGTGCCAGCAGCATTGGGACAGGGACTTTCACTGAAGCTTTCTTT. Translated: CASSIGTGTFTEAFF. The complete variable domain, with remaining parts taken from reference TRBV5-4 and TRBJ1-1, reads ETGVTQSPTHLIKTRGQQVTLRCSSQSGHNTVSWYQQALGQGPQFIFQYYREEENGRGNFPPRFSGLQFPNYSSELNVNALELDDSALYLCASSIGTGTFTEAFFGQGTRLTVV.

The J gene is TRBJ2-3, the V gene TRBV2; 10 bases are a match to TRBD2. The junction had 7 bases not matched to a gene; V was cut back by 2 bases and J by 8 bases. Germline CDR1 reads SNHLY; CDR2 reads FYNNEI. The CDR3 totals 15 residues. DNA of the CDR3: TGTGCCAGCAGTGAACTAGCGGGGGAATCAGCTACGCAGTATTTT. As protein: CASSELAGESATQYF.

V is TRBV19 and J is TRBJ2-1, with 11 nucleotides matching TRBD1. V lost 3 bases and J lost 6; bases outside the gene matches: 4. Germline CDR1 is LNHDA and CDR2 is SQIVND (reference sequence). The CDR3 extends over 15 amino acids. CDR3 sequence reads: CASSMQDRGLNEQFF. In DNA, the CDR3 is TGTGCCAGTAGTATGCAGGACAGGGGGCTCAATGAGCAGTTCTTC.

The CDR3 DNA reads as TGTGCCAGCACCTATAGCGGGGGGGCCTCTGGCCATGAGCAGTTCTTC. Amino acid sequence: CASTYSGGASGHEQFF. The chain uses TRBV27 and TRBJ2-1; 11 bases match TRBD2. CDR1 is MNHEY, CDR2 SMNVEV, per germline (reference sequence). The CDR3 consists of 16 residues. The ends lost 7 bases at V and 8 bases at J; junction bases unmatched: 13.

The chain is built from TRBV29-1 and TRBJ2-5; D remains ambiguous. Germline assignment: CDR1 SQVTM and CDR2 ANQGSEA. Trimming shortened V by 2 bases and J by 7 bases, and 14 bases separated the two germline ends. This CDR3 comprises 13 residues. The DNA of the CDR3 is TGCAGCGTTGAAATTCTAGACCTTGGGACCCAGTACTTC. Its protein is CSVEILDLGTQYF.

The V call is TRBV6-1, the J call TRBJ2-3; the D gene is possibly TRBD2 (5 bases). V dropped 11 bases and J dropped 2 bases, with 14 bases sitting between them. Germline CDR1 MNHNS, CDR2 SASEGT. The CDR3 spans 13 residues. CDR3 coding DNA: TGTGCCGCTCGGGCGGGCCACACAGATACGCAGTATTTT. This translates into CAARAGHTDTQYF.

This sequence joins TRBV4-1 and TRBJ1-6; D is unresolved. V dropped 10 bases and J dropped 6 bases, with 13 bases sitting between them. Germline assignment: CDR1 MGHRA and CDR2 YSYEKL. The CDR3 spans 13 residues. CDR3 protein: CATSRQLNSPLHF. CDR3 sequence (DNA): TGCGCCACTTCGAGGCAGCTTAATTCACCCCTCCACTTT.

The chain has TRBV7-3 and TRBJ2-3, with D tentatively TRBD1 or TRBD2 (6 bases each). This CDR3 has 15 amino acids. Germline CDR1 reads SGHTA; CDR2 reads FQGTGA. Trimming took 2 bases from V and 0 from J, leaving 9 bases between them. CDR3 in DNA: TGTGCCAGCAGCTTAGGGGGGCCTAGCACAGATACGCAGTATTTT. This encodes CASSLGGPSTDTQYF.

For the CDR3, the DNA is TGTGCCAGCAGTCGGGACAGGTCCACTAACTATGGCTACACCTTC. It encodes CASSRDRSTNYGYTF. The chain uses TRBV6-1 and TRBJ1-2; 8 positions match TRBD1. CDR1 and CDR2 from the germline V gene are MNHNS and SASEGT. J gave up 0 bases and V 5 bases, and 5 bases lay outside the gene matches. The length of the CDR3 is 15 residues.

The gene calls are TRBV5-1 and TRBJ2-2, with D perhaps matching TRBD1 or TRBD2 (5 bases each). The V and J ends lost 2 bases and 3 bases respectively, with 11 bases between them. In germline, CDR1 is SGHRS, CDR2 YFSETQ. The CDR3 loop spans 15 amino acids. The CDR3 coding sequence is TGCGCCAGCAGCTTACGGCAGGGACACACCGGGGAGCTGTTTTTT. Its translation is CASSLRQGHTGELFF.

The V and J genes are TRBV18 and TRBJ1-2, with TRBD1 as a possible D gene (5 bases). Germline V lookup: CDR1 KGHSH, CDR2 LQKENI. Trimming took 0 bases from V and 3 from J, leaving 8 bases between them. CDR3 length: 14 residues. The DNA for the CDR3 is TGTGCCAGCTCACCACCGTTGGGGCACTATGGCTACACCTTC. Translation gives CASSPPLGHYGYTF. The full variable domain, rest sourced from reference TRBV18 and TRBJ1-2, is NAGVMQNPRHLVRRRGQEARLRCSPMKGHSHVYWYRQLPEEGLKFMVYLQKENIIDESGMPKERFSAEFPKEGPSILRIQQVVRGDSAAYFCASSPPLGHYGYTFGSGTRLTVV.

This chain uses TRBV6-5 with TRBJ1-2; tentatively, D is TRBD1 (5 bases). The CDR3 has 14 residues. V was shortened by 6 bases and J by 6 bases, with 17 bases between the two germline ends. CDR1 and CDR2 (germline): MNHEY, SVGAGI. The CDR3 DNA follows: TGTGCCAGCAGGCGACTGGAGGCAGGGAATGGCTACACCTTC. It encodes CASRRLEAGNGYTF.

Here the CDR3 DNA reads TGTGCCAGCAGCTTACAAGGGGCAAATGGCTACACCTTC. Amino acids: CASSLQGANGYTF. V gene TRBV11-2 combines with J gene TRBJ1-2; the D gene is possibly TRBD1 (5 bases). The germline V gene has CDR1 SGHAT and CDR2 FQNNGV. Deletions cut 2 bases from V and 6 bases from J, with 10 bases between. The CDR3 sequence is 13 residues long.

The chain joins TRBV2 to TRBJ1-5; unclear D gene. This CDR3 spans 12 amino acids. CDR1 is SNHLY, CDR2 FYNNEI, per germline. The DNA of the CDR3 is TGTGCTTCAGCACAGACCAATCAGCCCCAGCATTTT. It encodes CASAQTNQPQHF.